This T cell receptor beta chain was obtained from a study of blood T cell repertoires in COVID-19. Study information: Donors in the United States, Italy and Spain gave samples during acute or convalescent COVID-19. PBMCs, B-cell-depleted T cells, or T cells were the source of the cDNA or gDNA that made up the material.

Across over 20 US areas, participants ranged in age from about 18 to 89 years. Exposed study participants had met a COVID-19 case within 2 weeks before entry. TCRdb's copy holds only in-frame clones and misses some; the assay was immunoSEQ multiplex PCR. Of roughly 250,000 clones detected, roughly four fifths appear once; the ten largest clones hold around 3.5%. The sample comprised PBMCs or T cells enriched from blood (not recorded which). This sequence was found in a woman in her thirties or forties who had been exposed to COVID-19.

In DNA form, the CDR3 reads TGTGCCAGCAGCGGCCGGGACAGGGACACTGAAGCTTTCTTT. Its protein is CASSGRDRDTEAFF. This chain connects TRBV5-8 to TRBJ1-1; 9 bases map to TRBD1. This CDR3 is 14 amino acids long. The germline V gene has CDR1 SGHTS and CDR2 YDEGEE. The trim removed 4 bases at V and 3 bases at J, leaving 4 bases unmatched.